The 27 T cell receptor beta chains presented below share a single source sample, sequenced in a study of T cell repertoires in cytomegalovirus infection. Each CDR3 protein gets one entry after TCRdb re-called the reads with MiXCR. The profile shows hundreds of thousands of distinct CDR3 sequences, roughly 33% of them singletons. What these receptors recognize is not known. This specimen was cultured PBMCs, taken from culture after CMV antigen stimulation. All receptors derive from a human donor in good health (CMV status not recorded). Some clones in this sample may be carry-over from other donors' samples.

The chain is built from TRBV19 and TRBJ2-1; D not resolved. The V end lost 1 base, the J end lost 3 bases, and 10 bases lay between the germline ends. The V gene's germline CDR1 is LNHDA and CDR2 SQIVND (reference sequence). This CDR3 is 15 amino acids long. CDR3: CASSIAGPGYNEQFF. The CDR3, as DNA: TGTGCCAGTAGTATAGCAGGTCCTGGCTACAATGAGCAGTTCTTC.

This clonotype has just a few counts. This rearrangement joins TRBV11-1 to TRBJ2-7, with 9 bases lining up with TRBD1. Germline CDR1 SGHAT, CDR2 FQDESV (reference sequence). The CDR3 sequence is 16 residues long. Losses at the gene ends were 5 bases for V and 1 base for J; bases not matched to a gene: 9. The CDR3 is CASSGDTGTGSYEQYF. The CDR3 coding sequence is TGTGCCAGCAGCGGAGATACCGGGACAGGGTCCTACGAGCAGTACTTC.

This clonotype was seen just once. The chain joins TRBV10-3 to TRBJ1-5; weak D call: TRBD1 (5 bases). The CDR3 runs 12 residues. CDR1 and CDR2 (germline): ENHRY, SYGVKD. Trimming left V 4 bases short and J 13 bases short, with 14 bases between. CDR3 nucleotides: TGTGCCATCAGTGGGGAGCGGACATCGCAGCATTTT. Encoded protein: CAISGERTSQHF.

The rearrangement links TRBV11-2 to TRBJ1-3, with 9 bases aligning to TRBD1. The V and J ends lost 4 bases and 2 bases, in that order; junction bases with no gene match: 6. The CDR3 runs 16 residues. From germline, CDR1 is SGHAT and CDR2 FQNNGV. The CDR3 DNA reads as TGTGCCAGCAGCTCTTACAGGGGGCAGGCTGGAAACACCATATATTTT. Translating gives CASSSYRGQAGNTIYF.

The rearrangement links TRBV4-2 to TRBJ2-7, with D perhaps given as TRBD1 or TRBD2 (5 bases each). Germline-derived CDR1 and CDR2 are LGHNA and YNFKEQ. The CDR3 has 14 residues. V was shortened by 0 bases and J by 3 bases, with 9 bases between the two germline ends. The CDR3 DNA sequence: TGTGCCAGCAGCCAAGAAGAGGGGAACTACGAGCAGTACTTC. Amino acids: CASSQEEGNYEQYF.

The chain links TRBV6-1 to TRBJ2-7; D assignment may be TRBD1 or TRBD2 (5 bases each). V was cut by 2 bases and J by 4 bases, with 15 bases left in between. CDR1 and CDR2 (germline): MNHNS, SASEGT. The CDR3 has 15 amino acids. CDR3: CASSEKAGWGYEQYF. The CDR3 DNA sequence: TGTGCCAGCAGTGAAAAGGCAGGGTGGGGGTACGAGCAGTACTTC.

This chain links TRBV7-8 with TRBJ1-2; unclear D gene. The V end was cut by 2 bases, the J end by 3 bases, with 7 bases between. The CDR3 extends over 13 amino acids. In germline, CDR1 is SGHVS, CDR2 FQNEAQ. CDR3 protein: CASSLQRHYGYTF. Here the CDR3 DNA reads TGTGCCAGCAGCTTACAGCGCCACTATGGCTACACCTTC.

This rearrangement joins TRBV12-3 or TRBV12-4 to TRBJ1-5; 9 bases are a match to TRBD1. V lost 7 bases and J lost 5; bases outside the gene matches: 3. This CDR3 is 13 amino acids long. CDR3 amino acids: CASKGQGHQPQHF. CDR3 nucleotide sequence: TGTGCCAGCAAGGGACAGGGACATCAGCCCCAGCATTTT.

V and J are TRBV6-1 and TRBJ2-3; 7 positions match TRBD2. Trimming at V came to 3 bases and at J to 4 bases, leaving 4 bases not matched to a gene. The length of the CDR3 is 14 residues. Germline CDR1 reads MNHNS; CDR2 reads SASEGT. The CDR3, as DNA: TGTGCCAGCAGTGACGGGGAGGGTGCAGATACGCAGTATTTT. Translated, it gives CASSDGEGADTQYF.

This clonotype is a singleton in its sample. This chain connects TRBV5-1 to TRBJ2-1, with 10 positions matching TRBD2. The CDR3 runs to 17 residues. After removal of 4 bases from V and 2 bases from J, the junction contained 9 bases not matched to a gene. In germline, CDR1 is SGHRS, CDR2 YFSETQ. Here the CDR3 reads CASSDPIAGGPYNEQFF. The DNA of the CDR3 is TGCGCCAGCAGCGACCCTATAGCGGGAGGCCCCTACAATGAGCAGTTCTTC.

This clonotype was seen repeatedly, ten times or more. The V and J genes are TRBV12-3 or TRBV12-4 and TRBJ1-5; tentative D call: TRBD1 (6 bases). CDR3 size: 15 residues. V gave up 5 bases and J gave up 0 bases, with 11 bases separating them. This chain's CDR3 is CASSGQPYSNQPQHF. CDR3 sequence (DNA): TGTGCCAGCAGTGGACAGCCCTATAGCAATCAGCCCCAGCATTTT.

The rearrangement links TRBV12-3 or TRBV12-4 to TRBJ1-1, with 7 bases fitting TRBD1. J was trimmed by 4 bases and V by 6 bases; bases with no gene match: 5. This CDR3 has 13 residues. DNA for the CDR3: TGTGCCAGCAGCCCGACAGGGATCACTGAAGCTTTCTTT. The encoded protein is CASSPTGITEAFF.

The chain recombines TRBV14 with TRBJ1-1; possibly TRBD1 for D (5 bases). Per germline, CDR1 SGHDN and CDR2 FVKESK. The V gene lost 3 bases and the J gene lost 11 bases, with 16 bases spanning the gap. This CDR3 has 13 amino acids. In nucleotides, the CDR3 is TGTGCCAGCAGCCACATACGTGGGACCGGTGCTTTCTTT. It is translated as CASSHIRGTGAFF.

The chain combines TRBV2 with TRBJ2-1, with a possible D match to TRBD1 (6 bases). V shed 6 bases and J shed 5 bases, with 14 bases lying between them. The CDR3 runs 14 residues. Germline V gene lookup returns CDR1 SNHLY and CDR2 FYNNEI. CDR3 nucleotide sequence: TGTGCCAGCAGCCGGACAGATGTCAACAATGAGCAGTTCTTC. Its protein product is CASSRTDVNNEQFF.

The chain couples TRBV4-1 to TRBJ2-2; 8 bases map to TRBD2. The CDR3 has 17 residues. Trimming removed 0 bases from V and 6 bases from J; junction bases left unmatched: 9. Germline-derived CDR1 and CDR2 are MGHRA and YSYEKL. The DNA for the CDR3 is TGCGCCAGCAGCCAAGATGAGGGGGGAGCGGGAGCCGGGGAGCTGTTTTTT. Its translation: CASSQDEGGAGAGELFF.

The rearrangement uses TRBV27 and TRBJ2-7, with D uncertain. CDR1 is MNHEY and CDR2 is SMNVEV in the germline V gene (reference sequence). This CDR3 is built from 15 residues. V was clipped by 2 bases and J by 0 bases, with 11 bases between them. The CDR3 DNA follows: TGTGCCAGCAGTTTAAGGGCCCTGAGCTCCTACGAGCAGTACTTC. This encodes CASSLRALSSYEQYF.

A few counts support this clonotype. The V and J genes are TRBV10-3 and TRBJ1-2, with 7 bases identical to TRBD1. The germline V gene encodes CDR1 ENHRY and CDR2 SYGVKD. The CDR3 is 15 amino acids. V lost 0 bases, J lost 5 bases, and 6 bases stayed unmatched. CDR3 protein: CAISESKAGGYGYTF. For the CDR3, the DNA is TGTGCCATCAGTGAGTCGAAGGCAGGGGGTTATGGCTACACCTTC.

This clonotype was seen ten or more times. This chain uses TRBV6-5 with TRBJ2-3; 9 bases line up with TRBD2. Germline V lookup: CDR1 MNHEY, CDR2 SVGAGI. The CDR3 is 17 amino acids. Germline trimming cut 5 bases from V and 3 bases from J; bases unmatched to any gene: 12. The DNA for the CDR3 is TGTGCCAGCAGTCCCCCCGGAGCTAGCGGGGCAACAGATACGCAGTATTTT. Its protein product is CASSPPGASGATDTQYF.

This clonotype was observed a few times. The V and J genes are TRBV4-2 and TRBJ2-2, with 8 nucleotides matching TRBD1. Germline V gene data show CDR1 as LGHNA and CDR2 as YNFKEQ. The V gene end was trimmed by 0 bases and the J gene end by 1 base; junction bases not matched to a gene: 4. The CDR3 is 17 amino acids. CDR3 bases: TGTGCCAGCAGCCAAGATATCGGGACAGGGAACACCGGGGAGCTGTTTTTT. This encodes CASSQDIGTGNTGELFF.

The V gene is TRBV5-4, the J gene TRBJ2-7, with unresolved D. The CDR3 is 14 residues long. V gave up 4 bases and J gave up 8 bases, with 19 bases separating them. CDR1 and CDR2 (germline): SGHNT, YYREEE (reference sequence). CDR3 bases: TGTGCCAGCAGCCCGGCCGGGTCCGCGTTTCAGCAGTACTTC. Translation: CASSPAGSAFQQYF.

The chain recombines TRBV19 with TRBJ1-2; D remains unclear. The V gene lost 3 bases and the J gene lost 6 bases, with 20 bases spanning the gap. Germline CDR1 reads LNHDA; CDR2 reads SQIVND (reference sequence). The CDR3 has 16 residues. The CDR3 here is CASSIHPTVGGNGYTF. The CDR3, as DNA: TGTGCCAGTAGTATCCATCCAACGGTGGGTGGAAATGGCTACACCTTC.

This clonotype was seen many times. CDR3 in amino acids: CASSPLEREALWNEQYF. The CDR3 nucleotides read TGTGCCAGCAGCCCTCTAGAGCGGGAGGCCCTCTGGAACGAGCAGTACTTC. The rearrangement links TRBV7-2 to TRBJ2-7; 9 positions match TRBD2. This CDR3 has 17 residues. The germline V gene has CDR1 SGHTA and CDR2 FQGNSA. V lost 5 bases to trimming and J lost 5 bases; unmatched junction nucleotides: 16.

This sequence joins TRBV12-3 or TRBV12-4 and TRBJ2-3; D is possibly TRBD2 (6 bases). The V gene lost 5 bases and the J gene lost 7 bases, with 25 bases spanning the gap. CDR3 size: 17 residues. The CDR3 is CASSLGLAGTQGHTQYF. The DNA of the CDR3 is TGTGCCAGCAGTCTAGGTTTGGCGGGGACCCAAGGTCATACGCAGTATTTT.

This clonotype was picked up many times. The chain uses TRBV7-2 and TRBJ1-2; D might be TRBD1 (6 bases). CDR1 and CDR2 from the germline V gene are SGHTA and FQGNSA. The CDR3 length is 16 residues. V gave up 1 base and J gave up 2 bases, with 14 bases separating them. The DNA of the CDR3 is TGTGCCAGCAGCTTAGTTAGCACAGGGCCCAACTATGGCTACACCTTC. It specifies CASSLVSTGPNYGYTF. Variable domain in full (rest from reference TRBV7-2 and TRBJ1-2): GAGVSQSPSNKVTEKGKDVELRCDPISGHTALYWYRQSLGQGLEFLIYFQGNSAPDKSGLPSDRFSAERTGGSVSTLTIQRTQQEDSAVYLCASSLVSTGPNYGYTFGSGTRLTVV.

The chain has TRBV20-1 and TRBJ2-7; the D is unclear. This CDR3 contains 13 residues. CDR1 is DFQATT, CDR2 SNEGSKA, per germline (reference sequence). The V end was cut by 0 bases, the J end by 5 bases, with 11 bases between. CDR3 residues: CSARDPLDNEQYF. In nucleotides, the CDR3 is TGCAGTGCTAGAGATCCGCTAGATAACGAGCAGTACTTC.

For the CDR3, the DNA is TGTGCCAGCAGCCGAGGGGGGCCTAGGTATACGCAGTATTTT. Amino acids: CASSRGGPRYTQYF. The V gene is TRBV7-9, the J gene TRBJ2-3; D possibly matches TRBD1 or TRBD2 (6 bases each). Per germline, CDR1 SEHNR and CDR2 FQNEAQ (reference sequence). V gave up 5 bases and J gave up 7 bases, with 16 bases separating them. CDR3 length: 14 residues.

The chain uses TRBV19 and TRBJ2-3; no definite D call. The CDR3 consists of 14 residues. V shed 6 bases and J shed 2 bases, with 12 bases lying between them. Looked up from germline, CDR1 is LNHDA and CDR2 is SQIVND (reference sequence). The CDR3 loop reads CASRSGLFTDTQYF. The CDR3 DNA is TGTGCCAGTAGGAGTGGCCTTTTCACAGATACGCAGTATTTT.